This passage covers 32 T cell receptor beta chains from one sample sequenced in a study of blood T cell repertoires in COVID-19. The protocol was immunoSEQ multiplex PCR, while the TCRdb copy is restricted to in-frame clones and leaves out a portion. The data show around 150,000 clones, over 75% seen once. The sequenced sample was PBMCs or T cells enriched from blood (not recorded which). These receptors came from a woman aged 45-59 years who had recovered from COVID-19.

The sample holds a few counts of this clone. The V and J genes are TRBV6-2 or TRBV6-3 and TRBJ1-2; TRBD1 matches 7 bases. Germline V gene sequence: CDR1 MNHEY, CDR2 SVGEGT. The CDR3 is 15 amino acids. The junction had 3 bases not matched to a gene; V was cut back by 0 bases and J by 2 bases. The CDR3 sequence: CASSYSGGTNYGYTF. CDR3 DNA: TGTGCCAGCAGTTACTCAGGGGGCACGAACTATGGCTACACCTTC.

The chain is built from TRBV5-1 and TRBJ2-3; D is ambiguous. Trimming removed 4 bases from V and 3 bases from J, with 6 bases in between. Looked up from germline, CDR1 is SGHRS and CDR2 is YFSETQ. The CDR3 extends over 12 amino acids. Here the CDR3 DNA reads TGCGCCAGCAGCCTGAGGACAGATACGCAGTATTTT. Translating it yields CASSLRTDTQYF.

This chain uses TRBV6-5 with TRBJ1-2; 7 bases agree with TRBD1. Losses at the gene ends were 8 bases for V and 3 bases for J; bases not matched to a gene: 6. From germline, CDR1 is MNHEY and CDR2 SVGAGI. The CDR3 is made up of 13 amino acids. The CDR3 sequence is CASGEGADYGYTF. Written as DNA, the CDR3 is TGTGCCAGCGGAGAGGGGGCAGACTATGGCTACACCTTC.

This chain uses TRBV5-1 with TRBJ1-2, with TRBD1 matching over 11 bases. The CDR3 extends over 14 amino acids. J gave up 7 bases and V 3 bases, and 5 bases lay outside the gene matches. The germline V gene encodes CDR1 SGHRS and CDR2 YFSETQ. The CDR3 sequence: CASSSGTGGFGYTF. The CDR3 nucleotides read TGCGCCAGCAGCTCCGGGACAGGGGGATTTGGCTACACCTTC.

This clone was detected once. This chain uses TRBV5-4 with TRBJ2-6, with 7 bases that match TRBD2. Per germline, CDR1 SGHNT and CDR2 YYREEE (reference sequence). V shed 2 bases and J 1 base; nucleotides not matched to a gene: 6. CDR3 size: 17 residues. The CDR3 here is CASSFVGRGSGANVLTF. The CDR3 region has the DNA TGTGCCAGCAGCTTTGTTGGGAGGGGTTCTGGGGCCAACGTCCTGACTTTC.

The V call is TRBV3-1 (or the pseudogene TRBV3-2), the J call TRBJ1-5, with TRBD1 as a possible D gene (5 bases). The CDR3 has 16 amino acids. Trimming shortened V by 1 base and J by 5 bases, and 15 bases separated the two germline ends. CDR1 LGHDT and CDR2 YNNKEL come from the germline V gene (reference sequence). CDR3 nucleotides: TGTGCCAGCAGCCAAGCGGGGGGGGTTGGGGATCAGCCCCAGCATTTT. Its protein is CASSQAGGVGDQPQHF.

The chain recombines TRBV11-3 with TRBJ2-3; 10 bases are a match to TRBD1. The J segment lost 4 bases and the V segment lost 3 bases, leaving 7 bases of the junction unmatched. The CDR3 extends over 16 amino acids. CDR1 and CDR2 from the germline V gene are SGHNT and YENEEA. This CDR3 is CASSFGTGAPPDTQYF. For the CDR3, the DNA is TGTGCCAGCAGCTTTGGGACAGGGGCACCCCCAGATACGCAGTATTTT.

This sequence joins TRBV9 and TRBJ1-2; D is undetermined. This CDR3 region has 17 residues. The V end lost 4 bases, the J end lost 5 bases, and 24 bases lay between the germline ends. Germline assignment: CDR1 SGDLS and CDR2 YYNGEE. CDR3 residues: CASSPQTYLSGGYGYTF. The CDR3 bases are TGTGCCAGCAGCCCGCAGACTTATCTCTCCGGTGGATATGGCTACACCTTC.

The J gene is TRBJ1-4, the V gene TRBV10-1; possibly TRBD1 for D (6 bases). Trimming shortened V by 4 bases and J by 4 bases, and 10 bases separated the two germline ends. Germline values: CDR1 WNHNN, CDR2 SYGVQD (reference sequence). The CDR3 extends over 14 amino acids. Here the CDR3 DNA reads TGCGCCAGCAGTGGAGGGGGTAATAATGAAAAACTGTTTTTT. This sequence encodes CASSGGGNNEKLFF.

The chain has TRBV30 and TRBJ1-1; D might be TRBD1 (5 bases). CDR1 is GTSNPN and CDR2 is SVGIG in the germline V gene (reference sequence). This CDR3 contains 13 residues. Trimming pared 1 base from V and 0 bases from J, leaving 6 bases between. The CDR3: CAWSGTMNTEAFF. The CDR3 bases are TGTGCCTGGAGTGGGACAATGAACACTGAAGCTTTCTTT.

This clone was observed at least ten times. The V gene is TRBV9, the J gene TRBJ1-2, with 7 bases aligning to TRBD1. This CDR3 region has 14 residues. V was clipped by 4 bases and J by 8 bases; unmatched bases: 11. Per germline, CDR1 SGDLS and CDR2 YYNGEE. The CDR3 DNA reads as TGTGCCAGCAGCCCCACGGAAGGGGGCTTCGGCTACACCTTC. This gives the protein CASSPTEGGFGYTF.

The chain couples TRBV11-2 to TRBJ1-5; perhaps TRBD1 as D (6 bases). This CDR3 has 15 residues. Trimming took 3 bases from V and 4 from J, leaving 13 bases between them. Germline lookup yields CDR1 SGHAT and CDR2 FQNNGV. The CDR3 protein is CASSFSGAGNQPQHF. The CDR3 bases are TGTGCCAGCAGCTTTTCAGGGGCCGGTAATCAGCCCCAGCATTTT.

The chain links TRBV6-5 to TRBJ2-7, with TRBD1 as a possible D gene (7 bases). The V and J ends lost 10 bases and 0 bases respectively, with 13 bases between them. The germline CDR1 and CDR2 sequences are MNHEY and SVGAGI. The CDR3 spans 13 residues. CDR3 nucleotide sequence: TGTGCCACTCAGGGGGGCCTCTCCTACGAGCAGTACTTC. Amino acids: CATQGGLSYEQYF.

This clone was detected a few times. This chain connects TRBV10-3 to TRBJ1-5; TRBD1 matches 7 bases. The CDR3 length is 13 residues. The germline gives CDR1 ENHRY, CDR2 SYGVKD. V shed 11 bases and J 4 bases; nucleotides not matched to a gene: 8. The CDR3 DNA reads TGTGCCGCCCGGGACAGTCTAAATCAGCCCCAGCATTTT. It is translated as CAARDSLNQPQHF.

The V gene is TRBV28, the J gene TRBJ2-1, with D uncertain. Germline lookup yields CDR1 MDHEN and CDR2 SYDVKM. The CDR3 covers 11 residues. Trimming took 5 bases from V and 7 from J, leaving 6 bases between them. CDR3 sequence: CASSPSNEQFF. In DNA, the CDR3 is TGTGCCAGCAGTCCTTCGAATGAGCAGTTCTTC.

This clone was observed a few times. The V and J genes are TRBV19 and TRBJ2-5, with 8 bases identical to TRBD2. Germline V gives CDR1 LNHDA, CDR2 SQIVND (reference sequence). The CDR3 totals 18 residues. Trimming cost V 3 bases and J 4 bases; bases outside gene matches: 16. CDR3 coding DNA: TGTGCCAGTAGTATCCTTCTCACGCCTGGGACTAGACGAGAGACCCAGTACTTC. This sequence encodes CASSILLTPGTRRETQYF.

The chain is built from TRBV7-6 and TRBJ2-5, with 8 bases identical to TRBD1. Trimming at V came to 3 bases and at J to 9 bases, leaving 6 bases not matched to a gene. This CDR3 has 13 residues. Germline lookup yields CDR1 SGHVS and CDR2 FNYEAQ. CDR3 DNA: TGTGCCAGCAGCTTCCAGGGGGCCCCCGCCCAGTACTTC. Translated, it gives CASSFQGAPAQYF. Based on the CDR3 plus reference TRBV7-6 and TRBJ2-5, the full variable domain is GAGVSQSPRYKVTKRGQDVALRCDPISGHVSLYWYRQALGQGPEFLTYFNYEAQQDKSGLPNDRFSAERPEGSISTLTIQRTEQRDSAMYRCASSFQGAPAQYFGPGTRLLVL.

The chain uses TRBV6-1 and TRBJ2-3; D is unclear. V lost 3 bases and J 7 bases, leaving 5 bases between the germline ends. The CDR3 runs 11 residues. Germline V CDR1 and CDR2: MNHNS, SASEGT. In nucleotides, the CDR3 is TGTGCCAGCAGTGACGGGTATACGCAGTATTTT. This codes for CASSDGYTQYF.

V gene TRBV5-1 combines with J gene TRBJ2-7; no definite D call. With 0 bases removed from V and 6 bases from J, the gap between germline ends came to 4 bases. CDR1 and CDR2 from the germline V gene are SGHRS and YFSETQ. CDR3 size: 11 residues. Here the CDR3 reads CASSLAGEQYF. In nucleotides, the CDR3 is TGCGCCAGCAGCTTGGCAGGCGAGCAGTACTTC.

This clone occurred a few times. The J gene is TRBJ1-5, the V gene TRBV4-1; D is undetermined. The CDR3 has 15 residues. The V gene lost 0 bases and the J gene lost 3 bases, with 9 bases spanning the gap. Looked up from germline, CDR1 is MGHRA and CDR2 is YSYEKL. As DNA, the CDR3 is TGCGCCAGCAGCCAAGATCGCGGGGACAATCAGCCCCAGCATTTT. Protein: CASSQDRGDNQPQHF.

This clone showed up just once. The chain couples TRBV7-2 to TRBJ2-7, with 11 positions matching TRBD1. The ends lost 3 bases at V and 4 bases at J; junction bases unmatched: 2. The CDR3 has 14 amino acids. CDR1 and CDR2 (germline): SGHTA, FQGNSA. The CDR3 reads CASSLDRGPYEQYF. CDR3 bases: TGTGCCAGCAGCTTGGACAGGGGGCCGTACGAGCAGTACTTC.

This sequence joins TRBV27 and TRBJ1-1; unclear D gene. Germline assignment: CDR1 MNHEY and CDR2 SMNVEV (reference sequence). V was cut by 3 bases and J by 4 bases, with 12 bases left in between. The CDR3 has 14 residues. The CDR3: CASSFGRGGTEAFF. The CDR3, as DNA: TGTGCCAGCAGTTTCGGGCGGGGTGGCACTGAAGCTTTCTTT.

Concerning this clone itself: This CDR3 is also generated by other DNA sequences in the sample. The J gene is TRBJ1-6, the V gene TRBV18, with a weak D call TRBD1 (5 bases). Germline loops: CDR1 KGHSH, CDR2 LQKENI. This CDR3 is 16 amino acids long. Trimming stripped 0 bases from V and 6 bases from J, with 12 bases between. The CDR3 DNA reads TGTGCCAGCTCACCACCGGGGCAGGGTGGTAATTCACCCCTCCACTTT. Translated: CASSPPGQGGNSPLHF.

In this sample, this clone turned up a few times. The genes are TRBV2 and TRBJ2-7; weak D call: TRBD2 (6 bases). Germline values: CDR1 SNHLY, CDR2 FYNNEI. This CDR3 has 15 residues. V was trimmed by 3 bases and J by 0 bases, leaving 12 bases between them. CDR3 region: CASSELGGSSYEQYF. In DNA, the CDR3 is TGTGCCAGCAGTGAGCTGGGGGGTAGCTCCTACGAGCAGTACTTC.

The gene calls are TRBV5-6 and TRBJ2-6; TRBD1 is a possible D gene (6 bases). The length of the CDR3 is 16 residues. Trimming took off 0 bases at V and 3 bases at J, with 10 bases between the two ends. CDR1 is SGHDT and CDR2 is YYEEEE in the germline V gene. The CDR3 here is CASSLVRGSGANVLTF. The CDR3 DNA reads TGTGCCAGCAGCTTGGTCAGGGGTAGTGGGGCCAACGTCCTGACTTTC.

The chain recombines TRBV24-1 with TRBJ1-3, with D perhaps matching TRBD1 (6 bases). V was cut by 4 bases and J by 2 bases, with 14 bases left in between. The CDR3 covers 16 residues. Germline CDR1 reads KGHDR; CDR2 reads SFDVKD. CDR3 DNA: TGTGCCACCAGTGACTCAACAGGGAAACCTGGAAACACCATATATTTT. Protein: CATSDSTGKPGNTIYF.

The chain recombines TRBV6-6 with TRBJ1-1, with a weak D call TRBD1 (6 bases). The length of the CDR3 is 11 residues. Germline CDR1 and CDR2: MNHNY and SVGAGI (reference sequence). Deletions cut 6 bases from V and 7 bases from J, with 9 bases between. CDR3: CASSRQDEAFF. The DNA for the CDR3 is TGTGCCAGCAGCAGACAGGATGAAGCTTTCTTT.

A few counts support this clone. This chain uses TRBV6-1 with TRBJ1-5; 10 nucleotides line up with TRBD1. This CDR3 region has 17 residues. Germline lookup yields CDR1 MNHNS and CDR2 SASEGT. V was clipped by 2 bases and J by 4 bases; unmatched bases: 8. In nucleotides, the CDR3 is TGTGCCAGCAGTGAATTTTGGGGGACAGGGGCAAATCAGCCCCAGCATTTT. This encodes CASSEFWGTGANQPQHF.

The J gene is TRBJ2-7, the V gene TRBV6-5; TRBD2 might be the D (6 bases). V was trimmed by 0 bases and J by 7 bases, leaving 16 bases between them. Germline V gene lookup returns CDR1 MNHEY and CDR2 SVGAGI. CDR3 length equals 15 residues. In DNA, the CDR3 is TGTGCCAGCAGTTACTCGGGTGGCGGGCGGGAAGAGCAGTACTTC. Protein: CASSYSGGGREEQYF.

The rearrangement joins TRBV28 to TRBJ1-2, with a tentative D call TRBD1 (6 bases). The CDR3 covers 12 residues. Germline V CDR1 and CDR2: MDHEN, SYDVKM. Between the trimmed V and J ends, which lost 7 bases and 3 bases, there was a span of 9 bases. The CDR3 nucleotides are TGTGCCAGCAAAGCAGGGGACTATGGCTACACCTTC. This codes for CASKAGDYGYTF.

The chain employs TRBV6-6 and TRBJ1-1, with D maybe TRBD1 (6 bases). Between the trimmed V and J ends, which lost 1 base and 3 bases, there was a span of 6 bases. Per the germline V gene, CDR1 is MNHNY and CDR2 is SVGAGI (reference sequence). The length of the CDR3 is 13 residues. The CDR3 reads CASSYWTDTEAFF. In DNA, the CDR3 is TGTGCCAGCAGTTACTGGACAGACACTGAAGCTTTCTTT.

The rearrangement uses TRBV7-3 and TRBJ2-1; TRBD1 is a possible D gene (5 bases). V shed 6 bases and J shed 7 bases, with 25 bases lying between them. The CDR3 totals 17 residues. Per the germline V gene, CDR1 is SGHTA and CDR2 is FQGTGA. The CDR3 here is CASSLYFTGRLENEQFF. Here the CDR3 DNA reads TGTGCCAGCAGTCTATACTTTACAGGACGTTTGGAGAATGAGCAGTTCTTC.